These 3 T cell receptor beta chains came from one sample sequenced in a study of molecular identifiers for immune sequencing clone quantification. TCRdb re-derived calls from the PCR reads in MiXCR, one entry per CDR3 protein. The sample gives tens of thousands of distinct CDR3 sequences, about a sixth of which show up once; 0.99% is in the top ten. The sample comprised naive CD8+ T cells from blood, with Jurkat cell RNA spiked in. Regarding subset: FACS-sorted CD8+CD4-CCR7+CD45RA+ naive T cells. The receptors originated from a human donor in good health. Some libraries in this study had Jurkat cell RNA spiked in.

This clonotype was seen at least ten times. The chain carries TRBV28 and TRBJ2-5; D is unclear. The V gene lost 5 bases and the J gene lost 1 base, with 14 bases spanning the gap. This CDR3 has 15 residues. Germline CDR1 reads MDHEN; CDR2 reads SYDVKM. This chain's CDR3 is CASSLVRRVQETQYF. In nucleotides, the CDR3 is TGTGCCAGCAGTCTAGTTAGAAGGGTCCAAGAGACCCAGTACTTC. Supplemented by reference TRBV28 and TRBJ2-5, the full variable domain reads DVKVTQSSRYLVKRTGEKVFLECVQDMDHENMFWYRQDPGLGLRLIYFSYDVKMKEKGDIPEGYSVSREKKERFSLILESASTNQTSMYLCASSLVRRVQETQYFGPGTRLLVL.

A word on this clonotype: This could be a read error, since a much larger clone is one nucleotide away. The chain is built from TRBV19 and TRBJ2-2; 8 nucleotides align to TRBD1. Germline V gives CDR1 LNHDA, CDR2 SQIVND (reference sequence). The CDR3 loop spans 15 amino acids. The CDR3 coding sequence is TGTGGCAGTAGTATGGGAGGCAGGGGGCCTGGGGAGCTGTTTTTT. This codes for CGSSMGGRGPGELFF.

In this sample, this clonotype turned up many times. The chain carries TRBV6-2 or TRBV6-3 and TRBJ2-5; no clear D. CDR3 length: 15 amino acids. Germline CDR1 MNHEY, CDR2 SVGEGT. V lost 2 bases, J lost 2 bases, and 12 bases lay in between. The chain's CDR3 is CASSYPPGLQETQYF. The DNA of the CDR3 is TGTGCCAGCAGTTACCCCCCGGGCCTACAAGAGACCCAGTACTTC.